This is a list of T cell receptor beta chains from one sample in a study of OX40 agonist ivuxolimab in advanced cancers. Measured with immunoSEQ multiplex PCR; TCRdb has only the in-frame clones, and not every one. The sample gives around 7,000 clones, around three quarters of which show up once; roughly 25% is in the top ten. This specimen consisted of CD4+ or CD8+ T cells sorted from blood, obtained in a trial of the OX40 agonist ivuxolimab. The source of these receptors is an adult with an advanced solid tumor such as melanoma, head and neck, liver or kidney cancer. CDR3s include the opening cysteine and the closing phenylalanine or tryptophan. A D gene is named only where the DNA matches it firmly. Size is omitted from some rows. Given values are once, few, many or a class for expanded clones.

>TRBJ2-7|TRBV4-1|NA|NA
CASSQVEGARYEQYF
TGCGCCAGCAGCCAAGTGGAGGGGGCGCGCTACGAGCAGTACTTC
>TRBJ2-5|TRBV7-2|NA|NA
CASSLGTLFLAETQYF
TGTGCCAGCAGCTTGGGGACACTCTTCCTCGCGGAGACCCAGTACTTC
>TRBJ2-7|TRBV28|NA|NA
CASSFTWGETYEQYF
TGTGCCAGCAGTTTTACTTGGGGAGAGACCTACGAGCAGTACTTC
>TRBJ2-7|TRBV7-9|few|TRBD1
CASSSPRQGQNEQYF
TGTGCCAGCAGCTCCCCCCGTCAGGGACAGAACGAGCAGTACTTC
>TRBJ1-3|TRBV6-1|NA|NA
CASSEELSGFSGNTIYF
TGTGCCAGCAGTGAAGAGTTGTCAGGCTTCTCTGGAAACACCATATATTTT
>TRBJ2-3|TRBV5-6|once|TRBD2
CASSLVPVTSSGGPYAVF
TGTGCCAGCAGCTTGGTTCCCGTTACGAGTAGCGGGGGGCCATACGCAGTATTT
>TRBJ2-5|TRBV4-3|NA|TRBD2
CASSPRGDGETQYF
TGCGCCAGCAGCCCCCGGGGGGATGGGGAGACCCAGTACTTC
>TRBJ2-7|TRBV5-4|few|NA
CASSPGPIYEQYF
TGTGCCAGCAGCCCGGGACCGATCTACGAGCAGTACTTC
>TRBJ1-3|TRBV9|NA|TRBD1
CASSPGGGNTIYF
TGTGCCAGCAGCCCAGGGGGTGGAAACACCATATATTTT
>TRBJ2-7|TRBV7-6|NA|TRBD1
CASSKGTGQGYEQYF
TGTGCCAGCAGCAAAGGGACAGGGCAAGGCTACGAGCAGTACTTC
>TRBJ2-1|TRBV19|NA|NA
CASSMARYNEQFF
TGTGCCAGTAGTATGGCCAGATACAATGAGCAGTTCTTC
>TRBJ2-7|TRBV4-1|NA|NA
CASSQGGINEQYF
TGCGCCAGCAGCCAAGGAGGGATCAACGAGCAGTACTTC
>TRBJ1-2|TRBV7-3|NA|NA
CASSLGLREAGYTF
TGTGCCAGCAGCTTAGGGTTGCGGGAGGCTGGCTACACCTTC
>TRBJ2-7|TRBV9|few|TRBD1
CASSAGGQAPYEQYF
TGTGCCAGCAGCGCCGGTGGACAGGCCCCCTACGAGCAGTACTTC
>TRBJ1-2|TRBV27|NA|TRBD1
CASSSGGSYGYTF
TGTGCCAGCAGCTCAGGGGGCAGCTATGGCTACACCTTC
>TRBJ2-4|TRBV19|NA|NA
CASSMAQGAKNIQYF
TGTGCCAGTAGTATGGCTCAGGGAGCCAAAAACATTCAGTACTTC
>TRBJ1-2|TRBV4-1|NA|TRBD1
CASSPPGQFNYGYTF
TGCGCCAGCAGCCCCCCGGGACAGTTTAACTATGGCTACACCTTC
>TRBJ2-3|TRBV4-3|NA|TRBD1
CASSQEFPGQSFSDTQYF
TGCGCCAGCAGCCAAGAGTTCCCGGGACAGAGCTTTTCTGATACGCAGTATTTT
>TRBJ2-7|TRBV6-5|NA|TRBD1
CASSEWDRGYEQYF
TGTGCCAGCAGTGAATGGGACAGGGGCTACGAGCAGTACTTC
>TRBJ1-3|TRBV10-3|once|NA
CAISGAGSGNTIYF
TGTGCCATCAGTGGCGCGGGCTCTGGAAACACCATATATTTT
>TRBJ2-3|TRBV5-1|NA|NA
CASSSTFTDTQYF
TGCGCCAGCAGCTCGACATTCACAGATACGCAGTATTTT
>TRBJ2-2|TRBV19|NA|TRBD2
CASSILAGASNTGELFF
TGTGCCAGTAGTATTCTAGCGGGGGCATCGAACACCGGGGAGCTGTTTTTT
>TRBJ2-1|TRBV14|few|NA
CASSQVYNEQFF
TGTGCCAGCAGCCAAGTCTACAATGAGCAGTTCTTC
>TRBJ2-2|TRBV7-9|NA|NA
CASSNRSFMGGELFF
TGTGCCAGCAGCAATAGGTCCTTTATGGGCGGGGAGCTGTTTTTT
>TRBJ2-5|TRBV7-2|NA|NA
CASSLGAMETQYF
TGTGCCAGCAGCTTAGGCGCTATGGAGACCCAGTACTTC
>TRBJ2-3|TRBV5-1|NA|NA
CASSSWGSSADTQYF
TGCGCCAGCAGCTCATGGGGGTCTAGCGCAGATACGCAGTATTTT
>TRBJ2-1|TRBV27|few|TRBD2
CASTTGGGGNEQFF
TGTGCCAGCACTACGGGGGGGGGTGGAAATGAGCAGTTCTTC
>TRBJ2-7|TRBV27|once|NA
CASSLLAGYGPDEQYF
TGTGCCAGCAGTTTATTGGCAGGCTACGGGCCGGACGAGCAGTACTTC
>TRBJ1-5|TRBV11-2|NA|NA
CASSLQGTSNQPQHF
TGTGCCAGCAGCTTACAGGGCACAAGCAATCAGCCCCAGCATTTT
>TRBJ1-2|TRBV19|NA|NA
CASSIVATANYGYTF
TGTGCCAGTAGTATAGTTGCGACGGCTAACTATGGCTACACCTTC
>TRBJ2-3|TRBV2|NA|NA
CASSEVRFPDTQYF
TGTGCCAGCAGTGAAGTGCGGTTCCCAGATACGCAGTATTTT
>TRBJ2-1|TRBV9|NA|TRBD1
CASSARGWRDRGRNEQFF
TGTGCCAGCAGCGCGAGGGGGTGGAGGGACAGGGGTAGGAATGAGCAGTTCTTC
>TRBJ2-3|TRBV4-1|NA|NA
CATKPVVGVDTQYF
TGCGCCACCAAGCCCGTAGTTGGAGTAGATACGCAGTATTTT
>TRBJ1-2|TRBV5-1|NA|TRBD1
CASSWDSSYGYTF
TGCGCCAGCAGCTGGGACAGCTCCTATGGCTACACCTTC
>TRBJ2-3|TRBV4-3|NA|NA
CASSQDEVGADTQYF
TGCGCCAGCAGCCAAGATGAGGTGGGGGCAGATACGCAGTATTTT
>TRBJ2-7|TRBV9|NA|TRBD1
CASSARDRDYEQYF
TGTGCCAGCAGCGCCCGGGACAGGGACTACGAGCAGTACTTC
>TRBJ1-6|TRBV5-1|NA|NA
CASSLDSYNSPLHF
TGCGCCAGCAGCTTGGACAGTTATAATTCACCCCTCCACTTT
>TRBJ2-7|TRBV6-6|NA|NA
CASSYSRYEQYF
TGTGCCAGCAGTTACTCTCGGTACGAGCAGTACTTC
>TRBJ1-2|TRBV7-2|NA|NA
CASSLLTNYGYTF
TGTGCCAGCAGCTTATTGACAAACTATGGCTACACCTTC
>TRBJ1-2|TRBV7-9|NA|NA
CASSFDTNYGYTF
TGTGCCAGCAGCTTTGATACTAACTATGGCTACACCTTC
>TRBJ2-7|TRBV19|NA|NA
CASSMVLEVGYEQYF
TGTGCCAGTAGTATGGTACTTGAAGTGGGCTACGAGCAGTACTTC
>TRBJ1-5|TRBV15|NA|TRBD1
CATSRDTGGRQPQHF
TGTGCCACCAGCAGAGATACAGGGGGCAGGCAGCCCCAGCATTTT
>TRBJ2-7|TRBV5-6|once|NA
CASSWDSYEQYF
TGTGCCAGCAGCTGGGATAGCTACGAGCAGTACTTC
>TRBJ1-1|TRBV4-2|few|TRBD1
CASSLSGQGVTEAFF
TGTGCCAGCAGCCTTTCGGGACAGGGGGTCACTGAAGCTTTCTTT
>TRBJ1-3|TRBV6-1|NA|NA
CASRGPNTIYF
TGTGCCAGCAGGGGTCCTAACACCATATATTTT
>TRBJ1-5|TRBV9|NA|NA
CASSTTDNSNQPQHF
TGTGCCAGCAGCACGACAGACAATAGCAATCAGCCCCAGCATTTT
>TRBJ1-1|TRBV19|NA|NA
CASSPERAEAFF
TGTGCCAGTAGCCCGGAGAGAGCTGAAGCTTTCTTT
>TRBJ2-1|TRBV7-6|few|TRBD2
CASSLVAGEIYNEQFF
TGTGCCAGCAGCTTAGTAGCGGGTGAGATCTACAATGAGCAGTTCTTC
>TRBJ2-7|TRBV4-3|once|NA
CASSQDSNPYEQYF
TGCGCCAGCAGCCAAGATAGCAATCCATACGAGCAGTACTTC
>TRBJ2-7|TRBV5-4|NA|TRBD1
CASSLGQGAYEQYF
TGTGCCAGCAGCTTAGGACAGGGAGCCTACGAGCAGTACTTC
>TRBJ2-1|TRBV2|NA|TRBD2
CASSGLAGGIEQFF
TGTGCCAGCTCGGGACTAGCGGGAGGGATTGAGCAGTTCTTC
>TRBJ1-1|TRBV6-6|NA|NA
CASSQMRTVEAFF
TGTGCCAGCAGCCAAATGCGGACAGTTGAAGCTTTCTTT
>TRBJ1-1|TRBV2|NA|NA
CASSEIRGRATEAFF
TGTGCCAGCAGTGAAATACGGGGGCGCGCGACTGAAGCTTTCTTT
>TRBJ2-7|TRBV6-6|NA|NA
CASSYGGSYEQYF
TGTGCCAGCAGTTACGGGGGCTCCTACGAGCAGTACTTC
>TRBJ2-1|TRBV14|NA|NA
CASSQGWNEQFF
TGTGCCAGCAGCCAAGGGTGGAATGAGCAGTTCTTC
>TRBJ2-2|TRBV11-2|NA|NA
CASSLAGGKGIGELFF
TGTGCCAGCAGCTTAGCTGGGGGAAAAGGGATCGGGGAGCTGTTTTTT
>TRBJ1-1|TRBV10-1|NA|NA
CASSGGRHEAFF
TGCGCCAGCAGTGGGGGCCGGCATGAAGCTTTCTTT